This entry lists 30 T cell receptor beta chains sequenced from one sample in a study of CD8+CD57+ T cells in acquired aplastic anemia. Genomic DNA templated the TCR beta VDJ and CDR3 profiling. TCRdb called the reads again in MiXCR, with one record for every CDR3 protein. The sample has about 180,000 distinct CDR3 sequences, 45% to 50% seen once; the top ten hold 2.9%. The sample was sorted CD4+, CD8+, or CD8+CD57+ T cells (not recorded which) from PBMCs. The receptors originated from a human donor in good health.

The chain is built from TRBV15 and TRBJ2-5; TRBD1 is a possible D gene (6 bases). Trimming left V 1 base short and J 0 bases short, with 9 bases between. Germline V gives CDR1 LNHNV, CDR2 YYDKDF (reference sequence). CDR3 length: 15 amino acids. This chain's CDR3 is CATSRADRYQETQYF. In nucleotides, the CDR3 is TGTGCCACCAGCAGAGCTGACAGGTACCAAGAGACCCAGTACTTC.

Concerning this clonotype itself: Because it lacks the conserved phenylalanine or tryptophan at the end, this CDR3 is likely a read error. Because the CDR3's place on the DNA is in doubt, the DNA is left out and the CDR3 is given as listed by TCRdb. The chain joins TRBV20-1 to TRBJ2-7; no check of the table's D call, TRBD2, against the DNA was made. Germline CDR1 and CDR2: DFQATT and SNEGSKA (reference sequence). Ends included, the CDR3 has 11 residues. The CDR3 spells CSADFLPGLAG.

This clonotype appeared many times. The CDR3 DNA reads as TGTGCCAGCAGCGTTAAAGATACGCAGTATTTT. Amino acid sequence: CASSVKDTQYF. J is TRBJ2-3 and V is TRBV9, with D unresolved. The V end lost 2 bases, the J end lost 5 bases, and 3 bases lay between the germline ends. Germline lookup yields CDR1 SGDLS and CDR2 YYNGEE. The CDR3 sequence is 11 residues long.

Worth noting for this clonotype: It may be a read error: a sequence one base away is much more abundant. V and J are TRBV11-2 and TRBJ2-1, with 7 positions matching TRBD2. Germline CDR1 SGHAT, CDR2 FQNNGV. After removal of 5 bases from V and 7 bases from J, the junction contained 8 bases not matched to a gene. The CDR3 has 14 amino acids. CDR3 sequence: CASSRDYPANEQFF. As DNA, the CDR3 is TGTGCCAGCAGCAGGGACTACCCAGCAAATGAGCAGTTCTTC. The whole variable domain, filled in from reference TRBV11-2 and TRBJ2-1, reads EAGVAQSPRYKIIEKRQSVAFWCNPISGHATLYWYQQILGQGPKLLIQFQNNGVVDDSQLPKDRFSAERLKGVDSTLKIQPAKLEDSAVYLCASSRDYPANEQFFGPGTRLTVL.

For the CDR3, the DNA is TGTGCCATCAGGGGACAGGGAACTTACTCTGGAAACACCATATATTTT. Translated: CAIRGQGTYSGNTIYF. This chain links TRBV10-3 with TRBJ1-3; 9 nucleotides match TRBD1. This CDR3 has 16 amino acids. The ends lost 6 bases at V and 0 bases at J; junction bases unmatched: 6. The V gene's germline CDR1 is ENHRY and CDR2 SYGVKD.

The chain couples TRBV10-2 to TRBJ2-5; D not resolved. From germline, CDR1 is WSHSY and CDR2 SAAADI. CDR3 length: 15 residues. The V end lost 4 bases, the J end lost 0 bases, and 12 bases lay between the germline ends. DNA for the CDR3: TGCGCCAGCAGTGCCAAGAGCAGGTACCAAGAGACCCAGTACTTC. This sequence encodes CASSAKSRYQETQYF.

In its sample, this clonotype was seen many times. The rearrangement uses TRBV4-1 and TRBJ2-7, with 7 nucleotides matching TRBD1. Germline assignment: CDR1 MGHRA and CDR2 YSYEKL. This CDR3 is 15 amino acids long. With 4 bases clipped from V and 2 bases from J, the junction kept 8 bases outside the gene matches. The CDR3: CASSRDQTGTYEQYF. The CDR3 DNA reads as TGCGCCAGCAGCCGTGATCAGACAGGGACCTACGAGCAGTACTTC.

This clonotype was observed a handful of times. This chain uses TRBV10-2 with TRBJ2-3; a possible D gene is TRBD2 (6 bases). Germline lookup yields CDR1 WSHSY and CDR2 SAAADI. V lost 6 bases, J lost 3 bases, and 13 bases lay in between. The CDR3 sequence is 14 residues long. The CDR3 sequence: CASRYPGETDTQYF. CDR3 in DNA: TGCGCCAGCAGGTATCCGGGAGAAACAGATACGCAGTATTTT.

This clonotype has only one observation. The chain combines TRBV2 with TRBJ2-1; 11 bases agree with TRBD2. The germline V gene encodes CDR1 SNHLY and CDR2 FYNNEI. The CDR3 spans 14 residues. The ends lost 7 bases at V and 8 bases at J; junction bases unmatched: 7. CDR3 amino acids: CASKASGGHYEQFF. The DNA for the CDR3 is TGTGCCAGCAAAGCTAGCGGGGGGCACTATGAGCAGTTCTTC.

This clonotype was seen ten or more times. V gene TRBV7-3 combines with J gene TRBJ2-1; maybe TRBD2 (6 bases). CDR3 length equals 15 residues. Between the trimmed V and J ends, which lost 1 base and 6 bases, there was a span of 13 bases. In germline, CDR1 is SGHTA, CDR2 FQGTGA. Here the CDR3 reads CASSLNEIGGNEQFF. CDR3 in DNA: TGTGCCAGCAGCTTAAATGAGATCGGGGGCAATGAGCAGTTCTTC.

V gene TRBV20-1 combines with J gene TRBJ2-3; possibly TRBD2 for D (6 bases). The V gene's germline CDR1 is DFQATT and CDR2 SNEGSKA (reference sequence). The CDR3 contains 14 residues. The V gene lost 1 base and the J gene lost 6 bases, with 14 bases spanning the gap. The DNA for the CDR3 is TGCAGTGCTAGAGCCCGCGGGGTGGGGGATACGCAGTATTTT. Encoded protein: CSARARGVGDTQYF.

The rearrangement joins TRBV10-3 to TRBJ2-3, with a weak D call TRBD2 (6 bases). CDR1 and CDR2 (germline): ENHRY, SYGVKD. The CDR3 extends over 16 amino acids. Trimming took 4 bases from V and 1 from J, leaving 15 bases between them. The CDR3 DNA reads TGTGCCATCAGTGGGTCGGGGGAGAGGGGCACAGATACGCAGTATTTT. Translated, it gives CAISGSGERGTDTQYF.

This clonotype has a single count. The chain couples TRBV18 to TRBJ1-1, with D hard to call. The length of the CDR3 is 14 residues. The V and J ends lost 3 bases and 1 base respectively, with 9 bases between them. Germline V gives CDR1 KGHSH, CDR2 LQKENI. In DNA, the CDR3 is TGTGCCAGCTCACCTAATGACGGGAACACTGAAGCTTTCTTT. It encodes CASSPNDGNTEAFF.

The DNA for the CDR3 is TGTGCCAGCAGCCAATCCGATACAGGTTTCTATGGCTACACCTTC. This encodes CASSQSDTGFYGYTF. V and J are TRBV3-1 and TRBJ1-2, with D tentatively TRBD1 (5 bases). The germline V and J ends were trimmed by 2 bases and 4 bases, with 14 bases remaining between them. The germline V gene encodes CDR1 LGHDT and CDR2 YNNKEL (reference sequence). The CDR3 is 15 residues long.

This clonotype was recorded once. The chain joins TRBV24-1 to TRBJ2-3; D is perhaps TRBD1 (6 bases). This CDR3 has 15 residues. The V end lost 3 bases, the J end lost 3 bases, and 12 bases lay between the germline ends. Germline V gene sequence: CDR1 KGHDR, CDR2 SFDVKD. DNA for the CDR3: TGTGCCACCAGTGATGGCCCGGGACAAACAGATACGCAGTATTTT. Amino acids: CATSDGPGQTDTQYF.

This clonotype was recorded a few times. The gene calls are TRBV11-2 and TRBJ1-2, with a possible D match to TRBD1 (5 bases). This CDR3 region has 16 residues. Germline V lookup: CDR1 SGHAT, CDR2 FQNNGV. Trimming cost V 4 bases and J 6 bases, with 21 bases left between them. The CDR3 spells CASSSIIPGTRHGYTF. The CDR3 nucleotides read TGTGCCAGCAGCTCGATAATCCCCGGGACCCGGCATGGCTACACCTTC.

V gene TRBV11-1 combines with J gene TRBJ1-2; tentatively, D is TRBD1 (6 bases). The ends were cut back, 1 base at V and 9 bases at J, with 24 bases in the middle. Germline-derived CDR1 and CDR2 are SGHAT and FQDESV (reference sequence). This CDR3 is built from 17 residues. The CDR3 region has the DNA TGTGCCAGCAGCTTAGAGCGGGGGCTCCGACCTGGTGTGAGCTACACCTTC. It specifies CASSLERGLRPGVSYTF.

This chain connects TRBV15 to TRBJ1-2, with a possible D match to TRBD1 (6 bases). The CDR3 is 14 amino acids. Trimming shortened V by 4 bases and J by 2 bases, and 11 bases separated the two germline ends. The germline V gene encodes CDR1 LNHNV and CDR2 YYDKDF (reference sequence). DNA of the CDR3: TGTGCCACCAGCACGAGGACAGTCAACTATGGCTACACCTTC. This codes for CATSTRTVNYGYTF.

In this sample, this clonotype turned up many times. The chain employs TRBV20-1 and TRBJ2-5; D is uncertain. This CDR3 spans 14 amino acids. V was clipped by 0 bases and J by 0 bases, with 8 bases between them. Germline V gene lookup returns CDR1 DFQATT and CDR2 SNEGSKA (reference sequence). CDR3 region: CSARDMEYQETQYF. The DNA for the CDR3 is TGCAGTGCTAGAGATATGGAGTACCAAGAGACCCAGTACTTC.

This clonotype has just a few counts. The chain is built from TRBV28 and TRBJ1-4; perhaps TRBD1 as D (5 bases). CDR1 and CDR2 from the germline V gene are MDHEN and SYDVKM. This CDR3 spans 16 amino acids. Trimming took 5 bases from V and 0 from J, leaving 13 bases between them. The CDR3 sequence: CASSLRQIATNEKLFF. The CDR3 bases are TGTGCCAGCAGTCTCAGACAGATTGCAACTAATGAAAAACTGTTTTTT.

The CDR3 nucleotides are TGCAGCGCCTCCGGTACGCAGTATTTT. Protein: CSASGTQYF. This chain links TRBV29-1 with TRBJ2-3, with D uncertain. Trimming took 7 bases from V and 8 from J, leaving 7 bases between them. Germline loops: CDR1 SQVTM, CDR2 ANQGSEA. The CDR3 spans 9 residues.

The CDR3 DNA sequence: TGTGCCAGCAGCTTAGAGGGGGCAGGTGAGCAGTTCTTC. Translation: CASSLEGAGEQFF. V and J are TRBV7-6 and TRBJ2-1; 7 bases are a match to TRBD1. With V trimmed by 1 base and J by 9 bases, 3 bases remained unmatched. Germline V lookup: CDR1 SGHVS, CDR2 FNYEAQ. The CDR3 is made up of 13 amino acids. Full variable domain (remainder filled in from reference TRBV7-6 and TRBJ2-1): GAGVSQSPRYKVTKRGQDVALRCDPISGHVSLYWYRQALGQGPEFLTYFNYEAQQDKSGLPNDRFSAERPEGSISTLTIQRTEQRDSAMYRCASSLEGAGEQFFGPGTRLTVL.

This clonotype was recorded many times. The rearrangement joins TRBV12-3 or TRBV12-4 to TRBJ2-5, with 12 positions matching TRBD2. This CDR3 is 15 amino acids long. The ends lost 1 base at V and 4 bases at J; junction bases unmatched: 1. CDR3 coding DNA: TGTGCCAGCAGTTTAGTACTAGCGGGAGGAGAGACCCAGTACTTC. Translation: CASSLVLAGGETQYF.

This clonotype was found many times. The chain uses TRBV11-1 and TRBJ2-7; maybe TRBD2 (6 bases). Germline CDR1 SGHAT, CDR2 FQDESV (reference sequence). The CDR3 spans 18 residues. Trimming cost V 5 bases and J 0 bases, with 23 bases left between them. CDR3 in DNA: TGTGCCAGCAGCCGCCAGCCAGGAGGGACCAAGAGCTCCTACGAGCAGTACTTC. Translating it yields CASSRQPGGTKSSYEQYF.

As for this clonotype: Given a much more abundant clone one base away, this may be a read error. The rearrangement links TRBV6-1 to TRBJ2-5; 9 bases align to TRBD2. The V gene end was trimmed by 5 bases and the J gene end by 0 bases; junction bases not matched to a gene: 10. Germline V gene lookup returns CDR1 MNHNS and CDR2 SASEGT. There are 17 residues in the CDR3. For the CDR3, the DNA is TGTGCCAGCAGTAAGATGCCGAGACTAGCGGACCAAGAGACCCAGTACTTC. Residues: CASSKMPRLADQETQYF.

This clonotype showed up many times. The gene calls are TRBV19 and TRBJ2-3; 7 bases align to TRBD1. There are 14 residues in the CDR3. Germline V lookup: CDR1 LNHDA, CDR2 SQIVND (reference sequence). The V gene end was trimmed by 4 bases and the J gene end by 2 bases; junction bases not matched to a gene: 3. DNA for the CDR3: TGTGCCAGTAGTAAGGGACAGTACACAGATACGCAGTATTTT. It is translated as CASSKGQYTDTQYF. Looking up the rest from reference TRBV19 and TRBJ2-3 gives the full variable domain: DGGITQSPKYLFRKEGQNVTLSCEQNLNHDAMYWYRQDPGQGLRLIYYSQIVNDFQKGDIAEGYSVSREKKESFPLTVTSAQKNPTAFYLCASSKGQYTDTQYFGPGTRLTVL.

V is TRBV12-3 or TRBV12-4 and J is TRBJ2-3, with a weak D call TRBD2 (5 bases). The CDR3 is 13 amino acids. Between the trimmed V and J ends, which lost 7 bases and 6 bases, there was a span of 14 bases. The CDR3 nucleotides read TGTGCCAGCACTAGCCTTTACGCGGATACGCAGTATTTT. Its protein is CASTSLYADTQYF.

The chain is built from TRBV11-2 and TRBJ2-1; 7 nucleotides line up with TRBD2. V trimming: 1 base; J trimming: 0 bases; junction bases outside the gene matches: 3. This CDR3 spans 16 amino acids. The germline gives CDR1 SGHAT, CDR2 FQNNGV. CDR3 protein: CASSLGSGVSYNEQFF. For the CDR3, the DNA is TGTGCCAGCAGCTTAGGGAGCGGGGTCTCCTACAATGAGCAGTTCTTC.

The chain couples TRBV7-3 to TRBJ2-7; TRBD1 matches at 7 bases. The assigned J gene may be wrong: the sequence end matches TRBJ2-5 better. Germline V gene sequence: CDR1 SGHTA, CDR2 FQGTGA. The CDR3 spans 14 residues. Here the CDR3 reads CASSSKGGLETQYF. Written as DNA, the CDR3 is TGTGCCAGCAGCTCGAAAGGGGGCTTAGAGACCCAGTACTTC.

In this sample, this clonotype turned up many times. J is TRBJ2-5 and V is TRBV24-1; D perhaps matches TRBD1 (5 bases). Deletions cut 3 bases from V and 5 bases from J, with 12 bases between. This CDR3 has 14 residues. Germline V gene data show CDR1 as KGHDR and CDR2 as SFDVKD. CDR3 coding DNA: TGTGCCACCAGTGATCCCAGGGCTTGGGAGACCCAGTACTTC. This translates into CATSDPRAWETQYF.